The 30 T cell receptor beta chains in this list originate from one sample, sequenced in a study of cytomegalovirus exposure and HLA in healthy donors. Profiled with immunoSEQ multiplex PCR; TCRdb holds only in-frame clones, not every one. The table has 90,000 to 130,000 clones, roughly 95% seen once. The material sequenced was PBMCs. These receptors originate from a woman aged 18-30 years in good health and CMV-seronegative.

This chain connects TRBV5-1 to TRBJ2-5, with unresolved D. Trimming shortened V by 3 bases and J by 1 base, and 16 bases separated the two germline ends. CDR1 is SGHRS, CDR2 YFSETQ, per germline. The CDR3 is 16 amino acids. Here the CDR3 DNA reads TGCGCCAGCAGCTCCCTTCAACCTGAGCCCCAAGAGACCCAGTACTTC. Its protein is CASSSLQPEPQETQYF.

The CDR3 sequence is CASSPELVQETQYF. As DNA, the CDR3 is TGTGCCAGCAGCCCCGAACTAGTTCAAGAGACCCAGTACTTC. The V gene is TRBV7-2, the J gene TRBJ2-5, with D perhaps matching TRBD2 (5 bases). The V end was cut by 5 bases, the J end by 2 bases, with 12 bases between. Germline V gene lookup returns CDR1 SGHTA and CDR2 FQGNSA. The CDR3 is 14 residues long.

V and J are TRBV2 and TRBJ2-3, with D perhaps TRBD1 (5 bases). V lost 6 bases, J lost 6 bases, and 13 bases lay in between. CDR1 is SNHLY and CDR2 is FYNNEI in the germline V gene. The CDR3 consists of 13 residues. CDR3 sequence reads: CASRASGWDTQYF. The CDR3 nucleotides are TGTGCCAGCAGGGCGTCAGGGTGGGATACGCAGTATTTT.

This chain uses TRBV6-5 with TRBJ1-1, with D possibly being TRBD1 (6 bases). CDR3 length equals 14 residues. Trimming shortened V by 5 bases and J by 4 bases, and 14 bases separated the two germline ends. Germline values: CDR1 MNHEY, CDR2 SVGAGI. DNA of the CDR3: TGTGCCAGCAGTCCCGGGGGGGCGGGCACTGAAGCTTTCTTT. It codes for CASSPGGAGTEAFF.

J is TRBJ1-6 and V is TRBV27; D gene uncertain. Trimming took off 7 bases at V and 0 bases at J, with 13 bases between the two ends. The CDR3 runs 16 residues. CDR1 MNHEY and CDR2 SMNVEV come from the germline V gene (reference sequence). DNA for the CDR3: TGTGCCAGCAATCCATACGGGAGCTCCTATAATTCACCCCTCCACTTT. This encodes CASNPYGSSYNSPLHF.

The chain employs TRBV5-6 and TRBJ2-1; 11 bases line up with TRBD2. The V gene end was trimmed by 2 bases and the J gene end by 2 bases; junction bases not matched to a gene: 6. The CDR3 sequence is 17 residues long. Germline lookup yields CDR1 SGHDT and CDR2 YYEEEE. The CDR3, as DNA: TGTGCCAGCAGCTTTCGAACTAGCGGGGGTGCCTACAATGAGCAGTTCTTC. Its translation: CASSFRTSGGAYNEQFF.

The chain links TRBV5-4 to TRBJ2-4; 14 nucleotides line up with TRBD2. The J segment lost 0 bases and the V segment lost 0 bases, leaving 5 bases of the junction unmatched. The length of the CDR3 is 19 residues. From germline, CDR1 is SGHNT and CDR2 YYREEE (reference sequence). The CDR3 DNA sequence: TGTGCCAGCAGCTTGGGGACTAGCGGGGGGTCCCGAGCCAAAAACATTCAGTACTTC. This translates into CASSLGTSGGSRAKNIQYF.

The rearrangement links TRBV2 to TRBJ1-5; 7 bases agree with TRBD1. The CDR3 contains 16 residues. Germline values: CDR1 SNHLY, CDR2 FYNNEI. The V segment lost 7 bases and the J segment 0 bases; nucleotides outside the gene matches: 9. The CDR3 DNA reads as TGTGCCAGCACCCTGGGGACAGATCATAGCAATCAGCCCCAGCATTTT. Encoded protein: CASTLGTDHSNQPQHF.

This chain connects TRBV7-7 to TRBJ2-1, with D tentatively TRBD2 (6 bases). CDR3 length: 13 amino acids. Germline V gene lookup returns CDR1 SSHAT and CDR2 FNYEAQ (reference sequence). Trimming left V 5 bases short and J 7 bases short, with 12 bases between. CDR3 residues: CASSPGGANEQFF. CDR3 sequence (DNA): TGTGCCAGCAGCCCCGGGGGAGCAAATGAGCAGTTCTTC.

The chain carries TRBV2 and TRBJ2-2, with D unresolved. Germline V lookup: CDR1 SNHLY, CDR2 FYNNEI. V shed 8 bases and J shed 1 base, with 11 bases lying between them. The CDR3 spans 14 residues. The CDR3 here is CASSFSLNTGELFF. The CDR3 coding sequence is TGTGCCAGCTCGTTCTCTCTGAACACCGGGGAGCTGTTTTTT.

V and J are TRBV6-5 and TRBJ2-3; D not certain. V lost 1 base to trimming and J lost 2 bases, with 10 bases between them. Germline-derived CDR1 and CDR2 are MNHEY and SVGAGI. This CDR3 contains 15 residues. CDR3 residues: CASSYFSRNTDTQYF. The CDR3 nucleotides read TGTGCCAGCAGTTACTTCTCCAGGAACACAGATACGCAGTATTTT.

This chain links TRBV15 with TRBJ2-7, with unresolved D. The CDR3 sequence is 13 residues long. The germline V gene encodes CDR1 LNHNV and CDR2 YYDKDF (reference sequence). Trimming shortened V by 0 bases and J by 0 bases, and 3 bases separated the two germline ends. The CDR3 DNA is TGTGCCACCAGCAGAGAGAGCTCCTACGAGCAGTACTTC. Amino acids: CATSRESSYEQYF.

The rearrangement joins TRBV7-9 to TRBJ2-3; 7 bases are shared with TRBD2. Germline assignment: CDR1 SEHNR and CDR2 FQNEAQ (reference sequence). The length of the CDR3 is 15 residues. The V segment lost 5 bases and the J segment 2 bases; nucleotides outside the gene matches: 7. The CDR3 loop is CASSPSGAPTDTQYF. The CDR3 region has the DNA TGTGCCAGCAGCCCCAGCGGGGCGCCCACAGATACGCAGTATTTT.

The J gene is TRBJ2-3, the V gene TRBV5-1; tentatively, D is TRBD1 (7 bases). Trimming removed 2 bases at V and 2 bases at J, with 18 bases between. The CDR3 is 17 residues long. Germline lookup yields CDR1 SGHRS and CDR2 YFSETQ. DNA for the CDR3: TGCGCCAGCAGCTTTAGCGGCGGGACAGTAATCACAGATACGCAGTATTTT. Its translation: CASSFSGGTVITDTQYF.

The chain carries TRBV7-3 and TRBJ2-7; TRBD2 matches at 7 bases. The germline V gene has CDR1 SGHTA and CDR2 FQGTGA. This CDR3 contains 15 residues. Germline trimming cut 5 bases from V and 4 bases from J; bases unmatched to any gene: 11. In DNA, the CDR3 is TGTGCCAGCAGCCCCATGGGAGGGCAGCAATACGAGCAGTACTTC. Encoded protein: CASSPMGGQQYEQYF. Full variable domain (remainder filled in from reference TRBV7-3 and TRBJ2-7): GAGVSQTPSNKVTEKGKYVELRCDPISGHTALYWYRQSLGQGPEFLIYFQGTGAADDSGLPNDRFFAVRPEGSVSTLKIQRTERGDSAVYLCASSPMGGQQYEQYFGPGTRLTVT.

This chain links TRBV15 with TRBJ2-7; 7 nucleotides match TRBD2. Germline assignment: CDR1 LNHNV and CDR2 YYDKDF (reference sequence). V was pared by 0 bases and J by 3 bases, with 8 bases of the junction left unmatched. This CDR3 is built from 16 residues. CDR3 region: CATSREFGTKVYEQYF. As DNA, the CDR3 is TGTGCCACCAGCAGAGAATTCGGGACTAAGGTCTACGAGCAGTACTTC.

This chain uses TRBV5-6 with TRBJ1-4; 8 bases match TRBD1. V shed 3 bases and J 1 base; nucleotides not matched to a gene: 5. Germline CDR1 and CDR2: SGHDT and YYEEEE. CDR3 length: 16 residues. CDR3 bases: TGTGCCAGCAGCTACGGGACAGGCCTAACTAATGAAAAACTGTTTTTT. It is translated as CASSYGTGLTNEKLFF.

This clone was seen only a few times. The chain carries TRBV27 and TRBJ1-5; D is undetermined. From germline, CDR1 is MNHEY and CDR2 SMNVEV (reference sequence). Trimming removed 3 bases at V and 5 bases at J, with 5 bases between. The CDR3 covers 12 residues. CDR3 in amino acids: CASSFRDQPQHF. In DNA, the CDR3 is TGTGCCAGCAGTTTTCGAGATCAGCCCCAGCATTTT.

V gene TRBV7-2 combines with J gene TRBJ1-2; 10 positions match TRBD1. Germline V gene lookup returns CDR1 SGHTA and CDR2 FQGNSA. The CDR3 length is 15 residues. V lost 1 base and J lost 4; bases outside the gene matches: 3. The CDR3 nucleotides read TGTGCCAGCAGCTTAGAGGGGACAGGGGTCTATGGCTACACCTTC. Translating it yields CASSLEGTGVYGYTF.

The chain couples TRBV5-1 to TRBJ2-1; TRBD2 aligns across 8 bases. This CDR3 has 19 residues. Germline CDR1 is SGHRS and CDR2 is YFSETQ. Unmatched junction bases numbered 11, after V lost 0 bases and J lost 0 bases. This CDR3 is CASSLASGGGLRSYNEQFF. CDR3 in DNA: TGCGCCAGCAGCTTGGCTTCCGGGGGGGGTCTTCGCTCCTACAATGAGCAGTTCTTC.

V gene TRBV12-5 combines with J gene TRBJ2-3; weak D call: TRBD1 (6 bases). V was pared by 4 bases and J by 4 bases, with 12 bases between. CDR3 length equals 14 residues. Germline CDR1 reads LGHNT; CDR2 reads FRNRAP. Here the CDR3 reads CASGSGQTPDTQYF. The CDR3 coding sequence is TGTGCTAGTGGTTCCGGACAGACTCCAGATACGCAGTATTTT.

The V and J genes are TRBV7-6 and TRBJ1-1, with a tentative D call TRBD1 (5 bases). Germline values: CDR1 SGHVS, CDR2 FNYEAQ. The CDR3 is 14 amino acids. Deletions cut 0 bases from V and 1 base from J, with 6 bases between. The CDR3: CASSLAGGNTEAFF. Written as DNA, the CDR3 is TGTGCCAGCAGCTTAGCGGGGGGGAACACTGAAGCTTTCTTT.

The J gene is TRBJ1-2, the V gene TRBV23-1; D perhaps matches TRBD1 (5 bases). TRBV23-1 is flagged as an ORF with uncertain function. V dropped 4 bases and J dropped 0 bases, with 12 bases sitting between them. The CDR3 is made up of 15 amino acids. The CDR3 DNA reads TGCGCCAGCAGTCTTCTCGGGGGTCCTAACTATGGCTACACCTTC. Amino acids: CASSLLGGPNYGYTF.

The chain joins TRBV21-1 to TRBJ2-2; the table's D gene call, TRBD1, was not cross checked with the DNA. TRBV21-1 is recorded as a pseudogene. The CDR3 runs to 17 residues. The CDR3 reads CASSKPRDITNTGELFF. The CDR3 DNA is TGTGCCAGCAGCAAACCGAGGGACATTACGAACACCGGGGAGCTGTTTTTT.

The V call is TRBV27, the J call TRBJ1-1; 9 bases line up with TRBD1. V lost 6 bases to trimming and J lost 1 base; unmatched junction nucleotides: 6. Germline V gene sequence: CDR1 MNHEY, CDR2 SMNVEV (reference sequence). The CDR3 runs 15 residues. DNA of the CDR3: TGTGCCAGCAGCACTGACAGGGGGGGGAACACTGAAGCTTTCTTT. Amino acid sequence: CASSTDRGGNTEAFF.

The CDR3 reads CASSPYNTGGINEQFF. The CDR3 DNA reads TGTGCCAGCAGCCCCTACAATACAGGGGGCATCAATGAGCAGTTCTTC. The rearrangement links TRBV9 to TRBJ2-1; 9 bases are a match to TRBD1. CDR3 length: 16 amino acids. Trimming cost V 4 bases and J 6 bases; bases outside gene matches: 11. Germline CDR1 is SGDLS and CDR2 is YYNGEE.

The genes are TRBV2 and TRBJ2-3, with TRBD2 as a possible D gene (7 bases). Trimming pared 2 bases from V and 0 bases from J, leaving 15 bases between. The CDR3 is made up of 17 amino acids. Germline loops: CDR1 SNHLY, CDR2 FYNNEI. The CDR3, as DNA: TGTGCCAGCAGTGAAAAGGGGGGGACTTCTAGCACAGATACGCAGTATTTT. It translates to CASSEKGGTSSTDTQYF.

This clone was counted only a few times. Here the CDR3 reads CASRYTGQGGEQYF. CDR3 nucleotide sequence: TGTGCCAGCAGATATACAGGACAGGGAGGCGAGCAGTACTTC. The genes are TRBV6-5 and TRBJ2-7, with 8 nucleotides matching TRBD1. Germline V gene lookup returns CDR1 MNHEY and CDR2 SVGAGI. V trimming: 6 bases; J trimming: 6 bases; junction bases outside the gene matches: 10. The CDR3 has 14 residues.

V usage is TRBV29-1 and J usage is TRBJ2-5; D is possibly TRBD1 (6 bases). V was pared by 6 bases and J by 4 bases, with 12 bases between. The germline V gene encodes CDR1 SQVTM and CDR2 ANQGSEA. There are 12 residues in the CDR3. The CDR3 spells CSVDSLRETQYF. The CDR3 DNA reads TGCAGCGTGGACAGCCTGAGAGAGACCCAGTACTTC. The full variable domain, rest sourced from reference TRBV29-1 and TRBJ2-5, is SAVISQKPSRDICQRGTSLTIQCQVDSQVTMMFWYRQQPGQSLTLIATANQGSEATYESGFVIDKFPISRPNLTFSTLTVSNMSPEDSSIYLCSVDSLRETQYFGPGTRLLVL.

As for this clone: Its ends do not fully match the called genes, so a read error is possible. The chain carries TRBV7-7 and TRBJ2-3, with 8 bases identical to TRBD2. The CDR3 sequence is 16 residues long. Germline assignment: CDR1 SSHAT and CDR2 FNYEAQ (reference sequence). CDR3 bases: TGTGCTAGCAGCCCGGGGAGCGGGGGATTCACAGATACGCAGTATTTT. Translated, it gives CASSPGSGGFTDTQYF. The whole variable domain, remainder taken from reference TRBV7-7 and TRBJ2-3, is GAGVSQSPRYKVTKRGQDVTLRCDPISSHATLYWYQQALGQGPEFLTYFNYEAQPDKSGLPSDRFSAERPEGSISTLTIQRTEQRDSAMYRCASSPGSGGFTDTQYFGPGTRLTVL.